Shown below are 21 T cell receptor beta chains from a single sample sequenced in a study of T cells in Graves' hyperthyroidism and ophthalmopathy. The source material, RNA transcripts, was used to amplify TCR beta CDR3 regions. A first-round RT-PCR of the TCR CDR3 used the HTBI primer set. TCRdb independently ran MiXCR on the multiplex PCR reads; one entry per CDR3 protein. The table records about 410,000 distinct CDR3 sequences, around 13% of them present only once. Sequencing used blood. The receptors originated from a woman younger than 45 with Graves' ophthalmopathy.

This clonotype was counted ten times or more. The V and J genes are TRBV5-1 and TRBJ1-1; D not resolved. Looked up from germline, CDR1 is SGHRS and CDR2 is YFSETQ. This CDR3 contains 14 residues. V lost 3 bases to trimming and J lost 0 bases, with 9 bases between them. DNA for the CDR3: TGCGCCAGCAGCTCAGGAGTCATGAACACTGAAGCTTTCTTT. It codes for CASSSGVMNTEAFF.

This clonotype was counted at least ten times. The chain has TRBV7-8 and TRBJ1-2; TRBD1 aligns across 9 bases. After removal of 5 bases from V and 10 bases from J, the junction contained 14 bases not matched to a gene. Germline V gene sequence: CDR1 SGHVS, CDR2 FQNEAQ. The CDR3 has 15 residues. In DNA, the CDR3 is TGTGCCAGCAGCCGTTCACCGGGACAGGGTAGGGACTACACCTTC. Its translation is CASSRSPGQGRDYTF.

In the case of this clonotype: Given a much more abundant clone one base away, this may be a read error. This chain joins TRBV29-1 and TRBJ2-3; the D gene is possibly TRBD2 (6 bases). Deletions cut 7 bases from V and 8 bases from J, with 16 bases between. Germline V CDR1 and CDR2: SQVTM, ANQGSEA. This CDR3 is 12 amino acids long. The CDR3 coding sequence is TGCAGCGGTGGATTCGCGGGGAGTACGCAGTATTTT. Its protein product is CSGGFAGSTQYF.

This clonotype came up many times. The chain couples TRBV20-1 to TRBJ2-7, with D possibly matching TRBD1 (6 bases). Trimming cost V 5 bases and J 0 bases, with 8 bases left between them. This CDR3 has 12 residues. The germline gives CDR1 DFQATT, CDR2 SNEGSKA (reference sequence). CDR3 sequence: CSAATGSYEQYF. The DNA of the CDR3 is TGCAGTGCTGCGACAGGCTCCTACGAGCAGTACTTC.

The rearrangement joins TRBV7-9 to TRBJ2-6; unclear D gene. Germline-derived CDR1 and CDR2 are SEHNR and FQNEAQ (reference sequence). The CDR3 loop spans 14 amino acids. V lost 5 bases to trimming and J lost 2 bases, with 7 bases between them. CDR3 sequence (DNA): TGTGCCAGCAGCCGTTCCCCTGGGGCCAACGTCCTGACTTTC. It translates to CASSRSPGANVLTF.

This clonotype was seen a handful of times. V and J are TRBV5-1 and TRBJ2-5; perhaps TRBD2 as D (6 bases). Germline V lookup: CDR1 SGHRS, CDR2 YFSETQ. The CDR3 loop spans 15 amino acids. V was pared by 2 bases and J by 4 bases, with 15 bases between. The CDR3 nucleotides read TGCGCCAGCAGCTTCGACAGCGGGCGTCGAGAGACCCAGTACTTC. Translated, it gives CASSFDSGRRETQYF. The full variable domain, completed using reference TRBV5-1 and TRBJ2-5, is KAGVTQTPRYLIKTRGQQVTLSCSPISGHRSVSWYQQTPGQGLQFLFEYFSETQRNKGNFPGRFSGRQFSNSRSEMNVSTLELGDSALYLCASSFDSGRRETQYFGPGTRLLVL.

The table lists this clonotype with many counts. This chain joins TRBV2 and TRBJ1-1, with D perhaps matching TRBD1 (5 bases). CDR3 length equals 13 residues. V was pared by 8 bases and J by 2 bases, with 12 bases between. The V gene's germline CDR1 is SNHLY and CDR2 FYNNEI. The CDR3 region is CASPLTANTEAFF. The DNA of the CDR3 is TGTGCCAGCCCCTTGACAGCAAACACTGAAGCTTTCTTT. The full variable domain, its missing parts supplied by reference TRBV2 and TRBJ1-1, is EPEVTQTPSHQVTQMGQEVILRCVPISNHLYFYWYRQILGQKVEFLVSFYNNEISEKSEIFDDQFSVERPDGSNFTLKIRSTKLEDSAMYFCASPLTANTEAFFGQGTRLTVV.

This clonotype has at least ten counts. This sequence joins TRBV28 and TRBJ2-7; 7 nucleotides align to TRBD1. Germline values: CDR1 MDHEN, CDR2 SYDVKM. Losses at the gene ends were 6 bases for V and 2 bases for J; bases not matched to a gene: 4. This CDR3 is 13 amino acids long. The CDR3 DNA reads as TGTGCCAGCAGGTCGACAGGGCCCTACGAGCAGTACTTC. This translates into CASRSTGPYEQYF.

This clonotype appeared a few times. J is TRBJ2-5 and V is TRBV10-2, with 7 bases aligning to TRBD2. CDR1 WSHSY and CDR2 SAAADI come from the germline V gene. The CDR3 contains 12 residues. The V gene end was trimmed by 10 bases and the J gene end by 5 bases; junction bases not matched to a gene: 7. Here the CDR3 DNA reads TGCGCCACCTCGGCCGGGAGGGAGACCCAGTACTTC. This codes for CATSAGRETQYF.

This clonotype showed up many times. DNA of the CDR3: TGTGCCAGCAGTCCCTGGACAGGGGGCTATGGGGCCAACGTCCTGACTTTC. It is translated as CASSPWTGGYGANVLTF. This rearrangement joins TRBV27 to TRBJ2-6; TRBD1 aligns across 11 bases. Germline assignment: CDR1 MNHEY and CDR2 SMNVEV (reference sequence). Losses at the gene ends were 5 bases for V and 3 bases for J; bases not matched to a gene: 6. This CDR3 comprises 17 residues.

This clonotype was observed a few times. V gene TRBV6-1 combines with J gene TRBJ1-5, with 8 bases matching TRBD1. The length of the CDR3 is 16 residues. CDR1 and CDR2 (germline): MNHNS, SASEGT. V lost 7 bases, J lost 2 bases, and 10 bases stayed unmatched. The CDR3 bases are TGTGCCAGCACTGAGGGACAGGCCTTACGCAATCAGCCCCAGCATTTT. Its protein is CASTEGQALRNQPQHF.

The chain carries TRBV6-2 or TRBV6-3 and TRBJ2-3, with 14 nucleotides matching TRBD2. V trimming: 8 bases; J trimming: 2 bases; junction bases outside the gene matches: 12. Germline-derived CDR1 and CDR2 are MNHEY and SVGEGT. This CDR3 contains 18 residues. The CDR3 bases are TGTGCCAGCGTAGGACTAGCGGGGGGCTTCTACGACACAGATACGCAGTATTTT. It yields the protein CASVGLAGGFYDTDTQYF.

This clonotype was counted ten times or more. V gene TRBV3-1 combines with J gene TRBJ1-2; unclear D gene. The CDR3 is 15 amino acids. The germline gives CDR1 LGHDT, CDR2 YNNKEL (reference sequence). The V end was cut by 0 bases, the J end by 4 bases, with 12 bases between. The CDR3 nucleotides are TGTGCCAGCAGCCAAGACGTGGGCAGAACCTATGGCTACACCTTC. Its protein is CASSQDVGRTYGYTF. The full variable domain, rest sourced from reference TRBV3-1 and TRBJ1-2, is DTAVSQTPKYLVTQMGNDKSIKCEQNLGHDTMYWYKQDSKKFLKIMFSYNNKELIINETVPNRFSPKSPDKAHLNLHINSLELGDSAVYFCASSQDVGRTYGYTFGSGTRLTVV.

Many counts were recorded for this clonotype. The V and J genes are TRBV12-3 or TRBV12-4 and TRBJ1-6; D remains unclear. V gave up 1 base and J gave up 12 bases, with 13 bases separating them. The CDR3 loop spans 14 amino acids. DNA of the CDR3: TGTGCCAGCAGTTTAGGTCTCGGAGAGAGACCCCTCCACTTT. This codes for CASSLGLGERPLHF.

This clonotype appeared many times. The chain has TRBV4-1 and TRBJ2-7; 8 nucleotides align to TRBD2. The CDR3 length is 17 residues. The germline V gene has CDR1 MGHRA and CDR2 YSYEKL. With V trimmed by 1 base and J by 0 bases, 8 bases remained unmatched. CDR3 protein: CASSQVPAGVSSYEQYF. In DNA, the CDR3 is TGCGCCAGCAGCCAAGTACCAGCGGGGGTCTCCTCCTACGAGCAGTACTTC.

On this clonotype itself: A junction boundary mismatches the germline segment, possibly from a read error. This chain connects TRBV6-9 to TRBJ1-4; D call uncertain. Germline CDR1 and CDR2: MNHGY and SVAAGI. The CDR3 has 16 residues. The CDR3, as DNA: TGCGCCAGCAGTGAGTCACCGGGGACAACTAATGAAAAACTGTTTTTT. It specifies CASSESPGTTNEKLFF.

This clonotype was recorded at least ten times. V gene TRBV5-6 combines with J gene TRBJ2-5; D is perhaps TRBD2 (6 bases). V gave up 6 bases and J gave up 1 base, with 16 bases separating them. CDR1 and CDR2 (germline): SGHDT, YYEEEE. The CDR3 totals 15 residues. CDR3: CASTITRGSQETQYF. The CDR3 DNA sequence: TGTGCCAGCACCATCACGCGGGGATCCCAAGAGACCCAGTACTTC.

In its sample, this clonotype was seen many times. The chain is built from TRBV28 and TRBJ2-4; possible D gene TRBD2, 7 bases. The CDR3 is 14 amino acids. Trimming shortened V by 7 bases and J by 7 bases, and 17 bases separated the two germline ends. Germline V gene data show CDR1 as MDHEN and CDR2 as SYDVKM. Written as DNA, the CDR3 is TGTGCCAGCACCATAGGAGGGGGGGGGAACATTCAGTACTTC. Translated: CASTIGGGGNIQYF.

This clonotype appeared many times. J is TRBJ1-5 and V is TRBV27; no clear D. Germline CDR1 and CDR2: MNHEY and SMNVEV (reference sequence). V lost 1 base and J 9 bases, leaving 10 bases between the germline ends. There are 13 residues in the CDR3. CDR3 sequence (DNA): TGTGCCAGCAGTTTATGGGGTGGTGGGCCCCAGCATTTT. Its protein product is CASSLWGGGPQHF.

The DNA of the CDR3 is TGTGCCAGCAGTGTAACAGGGAGCACAGATACGCAGTATTTT. This sequence encodes CASSVTGSTDTQYF. The gene calls are TRBV6-4 and TRBJ2-3, with D possibly matching TRBD1 (6 bases). The ends were cut back, 4 bases at V and 0 bases at J, with 8 bases in the middle. Germline loops: CDR1 MRHNA, CDR2 SNTAGT. This CDR3 spans 14 amino acids.

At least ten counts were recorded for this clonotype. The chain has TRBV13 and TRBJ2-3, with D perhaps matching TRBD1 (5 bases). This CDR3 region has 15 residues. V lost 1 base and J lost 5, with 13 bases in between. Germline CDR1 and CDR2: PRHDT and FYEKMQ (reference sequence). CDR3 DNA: TGTGCCAGCAGCTTAGCTCTAGGGGTCCAAGATACGCAGTATTTT. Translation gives CASSLALGVQDTQYF.